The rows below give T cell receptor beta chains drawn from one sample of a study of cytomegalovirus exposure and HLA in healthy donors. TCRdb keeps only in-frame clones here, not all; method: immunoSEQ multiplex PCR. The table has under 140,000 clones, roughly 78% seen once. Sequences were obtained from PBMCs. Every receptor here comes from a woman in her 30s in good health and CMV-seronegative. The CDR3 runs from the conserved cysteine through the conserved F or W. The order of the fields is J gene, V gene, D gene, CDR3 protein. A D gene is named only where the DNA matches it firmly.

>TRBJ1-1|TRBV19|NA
CASSIRGGKIFTEAFF
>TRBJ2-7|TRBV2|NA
CASSEAHPGGGYEQYF
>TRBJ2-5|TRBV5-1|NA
CASSLVGAGETQYF
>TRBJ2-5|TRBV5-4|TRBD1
CASSLIGVGQGAETQYF
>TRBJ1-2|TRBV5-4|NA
CASSLPGIWGYTF
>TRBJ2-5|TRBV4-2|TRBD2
CASSQGTSGGRMETQYF
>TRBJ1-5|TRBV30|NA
CAWSGGRNQPQHF
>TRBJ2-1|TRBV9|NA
CASSKQGAGGNYNEQFF
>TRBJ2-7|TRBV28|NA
CASTPVPVEQGSYEQYF
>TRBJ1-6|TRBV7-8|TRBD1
CASSLGVGGTGYSPLHF
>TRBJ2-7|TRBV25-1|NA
CASSDGRGPYEQYF
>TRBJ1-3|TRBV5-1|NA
CASSPGSSGNTIYF
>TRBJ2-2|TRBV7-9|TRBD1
CASSFWDSIYVENTGELFF
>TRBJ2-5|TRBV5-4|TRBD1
CASSYRDRVLETQYF
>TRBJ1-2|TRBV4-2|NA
CASSQEATDRGYTF
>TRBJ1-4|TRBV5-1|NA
CASREGRGEKLFF
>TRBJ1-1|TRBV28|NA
CASRPNLGGNTEAFF
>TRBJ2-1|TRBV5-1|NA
CASSRADSLHNEQFF
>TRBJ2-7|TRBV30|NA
CAWSTGEAYEQYF
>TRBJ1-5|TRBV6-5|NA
CASSYSNGGNQPQHF
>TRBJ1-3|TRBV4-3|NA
CASSQDPSRGNTIYF
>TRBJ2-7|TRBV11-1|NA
CASSLEQGNYEQYF
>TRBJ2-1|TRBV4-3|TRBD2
CASSQGLAFSEQFF
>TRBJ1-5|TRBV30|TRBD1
CAWSVRGQGNQPQHF
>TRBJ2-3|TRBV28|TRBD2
CASSWVDFSGRKQYF
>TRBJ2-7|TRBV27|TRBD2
CASSRSGREKYEQYF
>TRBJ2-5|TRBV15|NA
CATRRGGGETQYF
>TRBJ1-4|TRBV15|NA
CATSRGGAGQGSTNEKLFF
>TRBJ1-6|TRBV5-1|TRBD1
CASSLDRGRDSPLHF
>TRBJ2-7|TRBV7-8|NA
CASSLGVPGESSYEQYF
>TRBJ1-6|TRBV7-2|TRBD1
CASSPGTGANNSPLHF
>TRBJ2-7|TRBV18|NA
CASSQGQSYEQYF
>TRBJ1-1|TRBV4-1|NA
CASSHLTQGGEAFF
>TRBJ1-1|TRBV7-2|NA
CASRFGKLNTEAFF
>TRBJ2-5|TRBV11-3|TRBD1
CASSLGQQETQYF
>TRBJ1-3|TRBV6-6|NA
CASSPLVRNSGNTIYF
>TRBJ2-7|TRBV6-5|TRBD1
CASRRQGGAYEQYF
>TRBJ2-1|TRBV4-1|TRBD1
CASSQAGTASYNEQFF
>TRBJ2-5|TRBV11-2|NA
CASTLGGHQYQETQYF
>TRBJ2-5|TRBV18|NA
CASSPAGIETQYF
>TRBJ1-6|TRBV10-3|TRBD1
CAIGQGASYSPLHF
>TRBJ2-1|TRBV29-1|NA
CSVISWGREQFF
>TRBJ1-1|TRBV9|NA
CASSATQGRDTEAFF
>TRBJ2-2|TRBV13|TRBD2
CASSMTSGRTGELFF
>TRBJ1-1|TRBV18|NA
CASSPGQTNTEAFF
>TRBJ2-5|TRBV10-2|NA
CASSERLQGQETQYF
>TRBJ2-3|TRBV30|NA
CAWSFGRRGPGNTQYF
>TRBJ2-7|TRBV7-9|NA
CASSLVVPGSEQYF
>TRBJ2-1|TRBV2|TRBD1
CASSRDRSYNEQFF
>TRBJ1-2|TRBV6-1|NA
CASSEATVANYGYTF
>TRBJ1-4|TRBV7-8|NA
CASSHRRDNEKLFF
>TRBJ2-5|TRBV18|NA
CASSPTYQETQYF
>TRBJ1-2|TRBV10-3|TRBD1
CATKDRAHGYTF
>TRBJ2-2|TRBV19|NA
CASSDRAGTGELFF
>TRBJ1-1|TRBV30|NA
CAWSRVGAWAFF